Sequencing of this T cell receptor beta chain was carried out in a study of shared clonotypes between healthy human individuals. Regarding the study as a whole: The sharing of 4% to 5.5% of naive CD4 clonotypes was seen across several donors.

In the authors' workflow: As immunoSEQ supplied junction-only sequences (without quality scores), filtering differed. Clones were read by immunoSEQ multiplex PCR, and TCRdb kept only the in-frame ones, dropping some. That table is the source of V, J and clone size, and D and trimming were worked out from the DNA. The data hold 950,000 to 1,300,000 clones, with 75% observed a single time. This clone was counted only a few times. The antigen is not known. The receptor was isolated from a man younger than 30 in good health. Sequencing was carried out using memory CD4+ T cells sorted from blood. Described subset: CD45RA-negative fraction.

CDR3 region: CASSQRGTGELFF. DNA for the CDR3: TGTGCCAGCAGCCAAAGGGGCACCGGGGAGCTGTTTTTT. The chain combines TRBV6-5 with TRBJ2-2, with D possibly matching TRBD1 (5 bases). The CDR3 runs to 13 residues. V lost 6 bases, J lost 4 bases, and 9 bases lay in between. Germline assignment: CDR1 MNHEY and CDR2 SVGAGI.